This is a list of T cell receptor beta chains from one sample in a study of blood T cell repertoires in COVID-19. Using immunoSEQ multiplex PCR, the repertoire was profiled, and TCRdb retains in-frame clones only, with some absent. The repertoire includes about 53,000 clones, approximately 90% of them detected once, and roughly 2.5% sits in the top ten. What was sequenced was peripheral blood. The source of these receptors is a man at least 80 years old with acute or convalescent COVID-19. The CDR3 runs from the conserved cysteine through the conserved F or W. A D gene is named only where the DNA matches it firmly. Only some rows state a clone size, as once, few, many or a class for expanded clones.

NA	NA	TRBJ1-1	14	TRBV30	CAWSNGQTNTEAFF	TGTGCCTGGAGTAACGGACAGACGAACACTGAAGCTTTCTTT
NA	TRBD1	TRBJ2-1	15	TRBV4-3	CASSLQDRGWNEQFF	TGCGCCAGCAGCCTTCAGGACAGGGGGTGGAATGAGCAGTTCTTC
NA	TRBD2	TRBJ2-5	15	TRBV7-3	CASSSSGGARETQYF	TGTGCCAGCAGCTCCAGCGGGGGGGCACGAGAGACCCAGTACTTC
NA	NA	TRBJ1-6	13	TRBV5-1	CASRDRENSPLHF	TGCGCCAGCAGGGACAGAGAAAATTCACCCCTCCACTTT
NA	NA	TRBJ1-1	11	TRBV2	CASIERREAFF	TGTGCCTCTATCGAAAGGCGGGAAGCTTTCTTT
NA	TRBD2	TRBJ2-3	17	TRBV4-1	CASSQDPGGGAVDTQYF	TGCGCCAGCAGCCAAGATCCGGGCGGGGGGGCGGTGGATACGCAGTATTTT
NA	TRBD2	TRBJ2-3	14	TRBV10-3	CAISKGLASDTQYF	TGTGCCATCAGTAAAGGACTAGCGTCAGATACGCAGTATTTT
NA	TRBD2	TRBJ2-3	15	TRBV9	CASSFRGGGTDTQYF	TGTGCCAGCAGCTTTCGGGGGGGTGGCACAGATACGCAGTATTTT
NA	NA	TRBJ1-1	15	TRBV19	CASGQPRGMGTEAFF	TGTGCCAGTGGACAACCACGGGGGATGGGCACTGAAGCTTTCTTT
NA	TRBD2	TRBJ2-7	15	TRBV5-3	CARSRTSGDPYEQYF	TGTGCCAGAAGCAGAACTAGCGGGGATCCTTACGAGCAGTACTTC
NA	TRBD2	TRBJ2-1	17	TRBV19	CASRKGLAGGSYNEQFF	TGTGCCAGTAGAAAGGGACTAGCGGGGGGGTCCTACAATGAGCAGTTCTTC
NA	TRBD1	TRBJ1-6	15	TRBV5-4	CASSGRTGGNSPLHF	TGTGCCAGCAGCGGGAGGACAGGGGGTAATTCACCCCTCCACTTT
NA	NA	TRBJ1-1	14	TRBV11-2	CASSPPRRETEAFF	TGTGCCAGCAGCCCCCCGAGGAGGGAGACTGAAGCTTTCTTT
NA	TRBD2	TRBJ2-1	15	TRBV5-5	CASSFISGAYNEQFF	TGTGCCAGCAGCTTTATCAGCGGGGCGTACAATGAGCAGTTCTTC
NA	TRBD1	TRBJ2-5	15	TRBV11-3	CASSYRTGPLAPQYF	TGTGCCAGCAGTTATCGGACAGGCCCTCTGGCTCCCCAGTACTTC
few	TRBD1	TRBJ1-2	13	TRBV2	CASSFRGDYGYTF	TGTGCCAGCAGTTTCAGGGGGGACTATGGCTACACCTTC
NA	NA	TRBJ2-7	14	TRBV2	CASSPTVRAYEQYF	TGTGCCAGCAGTCCGACAGTTCGCGCCTACGAGCAGTACTTC
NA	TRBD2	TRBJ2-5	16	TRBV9	CASSVLAGGGQETQYF	TGTGCCAGCAGCGTTTTAGCGGGGGGTGGCCAAGAGACCCAGTACTTC
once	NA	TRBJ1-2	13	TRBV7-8	CASSSGRGEGYTF	TGTGCCAGCAGCTCCGGCAGGGGAGAAGGCTACACCTTC
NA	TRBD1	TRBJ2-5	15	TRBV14	CASSHRDRGRETQYF	TGTGCCAGCAGCCACCGGGACAGGGGAAGGGAGACCCAGTACTTC
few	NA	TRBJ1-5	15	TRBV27	CASSTGMGSNQPQHF	TGTGCCAGCAGTACCGGGATGGGTAGCAATCAGCCCCAGCATTTT
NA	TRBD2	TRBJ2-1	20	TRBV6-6	CASSLTPGLAGGISYNEQFF	TGTGCCAGCAGCCTGACCCCGGGACTAGCGGGGGGAATCTCCTACAATGAGCAGTTCTTC
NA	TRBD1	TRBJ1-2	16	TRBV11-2	CASSSPSGGSGYGYTF	TGTGCCAGCAGCTCCCCCTCAGGGGGCTCGGGGTATGGCTACACCTTC
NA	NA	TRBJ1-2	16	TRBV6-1	CASSGQGPGAGYGYTF	TGTGCCAGCAGTGGTCAGGGACCAGGGGCGGGCTATGGCTACACCTTC
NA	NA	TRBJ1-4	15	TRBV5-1	CASSPVFSTNEKLFF	TGCGCCAGCAGCCCCGTCTTCTCTACTAATGAAAAACTGTTTTTT
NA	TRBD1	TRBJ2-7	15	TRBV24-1	CATADLRQGAYEQYF	TGTGCCACCGCTGATTTGAGACAGGGGGCCTACGAGCAGTACTTC
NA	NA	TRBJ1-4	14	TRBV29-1	CSVAGGIANEKLFF	TGCAGCGTTGCTGGGGGCATCGCTAATGAAAAACTGTTTTTT
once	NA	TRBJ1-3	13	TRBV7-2	CASSLTSVDTIYF	TGTGCCAGCAGCTTAACCTCGGTCGACACCATATATTTT
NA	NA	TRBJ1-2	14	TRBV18	CASSRQGIRDGYTF	TGTGCCAGCTCGCGCCAGGGAATCCGTGATGGCTACACCTTC
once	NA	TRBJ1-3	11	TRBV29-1	CSARQGNTIYF	TGCAGCGCCCGACAGGGAAACACCATATATTTT
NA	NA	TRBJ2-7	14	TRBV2	CASSEGRFTYEQYF	TGTGCCAGCAGTGAGGGCCGTTTCACCTACGAGCAGTACTTC
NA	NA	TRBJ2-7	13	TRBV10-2	CASSEKAYYEQYF	TGCGCCAGCAGTGAGAAAGCCTACTACGAGCAGTACTTC
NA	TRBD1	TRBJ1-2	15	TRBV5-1	CASSPRTGTNYGYTF	TGCGCCAGCAGCCCAAGGACAGGAACTAACTATGGCTACACCTTC
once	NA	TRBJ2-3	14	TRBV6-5	CASSPQISTDTQYF	TGTGCCAGCAGTCCCCAGATAAGCACAGATACGCAGTATTTT
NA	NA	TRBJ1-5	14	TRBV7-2	CASSLDRNNQPQHF	TGTGCCAGCAGCTTAGACAGGAACAATCAGCCCCAGCATTTT
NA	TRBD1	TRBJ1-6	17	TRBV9	CASSVLPGQGLDSPLHF	TGTGCCAGCAGCGTCCTCCCAGGACAGGGCCTAGATTCACCCCTCCACTTT
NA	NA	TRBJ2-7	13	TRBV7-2	CASSPTGPYEQYF	TGTGCCAGCAGTCCGACAGGACCCTACGAGCAGTACTTC
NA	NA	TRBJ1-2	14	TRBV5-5	CASSRERGNYGYTF	TGTGCCAGCAGCCGGGAGCGGGGGAACTATGGCTACACCTTC
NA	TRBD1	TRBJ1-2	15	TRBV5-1	CASALEGQSPYGYTF	TGCGCCAGCGCCCTCGAGGGACAGAGTCCCTATGGCTACACCTTC
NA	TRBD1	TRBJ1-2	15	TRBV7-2	CASSLQGQGNYGYTF	TGTGCCAGCAGCTTACAGGGACAGGGAAACTATGGCTACACCTTC
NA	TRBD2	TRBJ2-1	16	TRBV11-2	CASSLRSGGGAGEQFF	TGTGCCAGCAGCTTAAGGTCTGGCGGGGGGGCTGGTGAGCAGTTCTTC
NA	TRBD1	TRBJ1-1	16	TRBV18	CASSPPIGTANTEAFF	TGTGCCAGCTCACCACCGATTGGGACAGCGAACACTGAAGCTTTCTTT
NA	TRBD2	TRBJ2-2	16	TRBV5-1	CASSLGVAGNTGELFF	TGCGCCAGCAGCTTGGGGGTAGCGGGTAACACCGGGGAGCTGTTTTTT
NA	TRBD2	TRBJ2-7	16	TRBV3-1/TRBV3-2	CATSPWRGEGTYEQYF	TGTGCCACCTCCCCCTGGCGGGGGGAAGGGACCTACGAGCAGTACTTC
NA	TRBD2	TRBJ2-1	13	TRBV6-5	CASSYSGLAEQFF	TGTGCCAGCAGTTACTCCGGACTAGCTGAGCAGTTCTTC
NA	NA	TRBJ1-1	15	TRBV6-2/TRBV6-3	CASSPLRDTNTEAFF	TGTGCCAGCAGCCCCCTCCGGGACACTAACACTGAAGCTTTCTTT